These 12 T cell receptor beta chains were sequenced from one sample in a study of shared clonotypes between healthy human individuals. Terminally differentiated effector memory CD45RA+ cells were excluded by CCR7 positive selection of CD45RO-negative cells. Method: immunoSEQ multiplex PCR; TCRdb's copy keeps in-frame clones and lacks some. The table lists roughly 2.1 million clones, approximately 94% of them singletons. Sequenced sample: naive CD8+ T cells from PBMCs. The receptors were gathered from a man aged 18 to 29 in good health. Some clones in this sample may be carry-over from other donors' samples.

V gene TRBV27 combines with J gene TRBJ2-1; D call uncertain. This CDR3 region has 15 residues. Germline V gene data show CDR1 as MNHEY and CDR2 as SMNVEV (reference sequence). V lost 8 bases to trimming and J lost 8 bases, with 22 bases between them. The chain's CDR3 is CASGSFAVHDDEQFF. The CDR3 DNA reads TGTGCCAGCGGTAGCTTCGCTGTCCACGATGATGAGCAGTTCTTC.

V and J are TRBV2 and TRBJ2-1; 7 bases fit TRBD2. The CDR3 spans 17 residues. The germline CDR1 and CDR2 sequences are SNHLY and FYNNEI. J was trimmed by 0 bases and V by 4 bases; bases with no gene match: 9. In nucleotides, the CDR3 is TGTGCCAGCAGTGGTCCGGGAGGCACGCACTCCTACAATGAGCAGTTCTTC. Protein: CASSGPGGTHSYNEQFF.

The J gene is TRBJ2-1, the V gene TRBV27; D unclear. The CDR3 runs to 13 residues. V was clipped by 0 bases and J by 8 bases, with 8 bases between them. Germline CDR1 and CDR2: MNHEY and SMNVEV (reference sequence). The CDR3 protein is CASSLSRPYEQFF. The CDR3 region has the DNA TGTGCCAGCAGTTTATCCCGTCCCTATGAGCAGTTCTTC.

The chain is built from TRBV5-1 and TRBJ2-1; 12 bases are a match to TRBD2. Germline values: CDR1 SGHRS, CDR2 YFSETQ. CDR3 size: 18 residues. The ends lost 4 bases at V and 4 bases at J; junction bases unmatched: 12. CDR3 sequence reads: CASSGGTSGRPIYNEQFF. The CDR3 DNA reads as TGCGCCAGCAGCGGGGGGACTAGCGGGCGCCCTATATACAATGAGCAGTTCTTC.

This chain connects TRBV28 to TRBJ1-5; D unresolved. Germline-derived CDR1 and CDR2 are MDHEN and SYDVKM. V was trimmed by 6 bases and J by 3 bases, leaving 15 bases between them. The CDR3 runs to 15 residues. The CDR3 DNA sequence: TGTGCCAGCAGGCGCTCGGACCGACTCAATCAGCCCCAGCATTTT. This sequence encodes CASRRSDRLNQPQHF.

V gene TRBV11-2 combines with J gene TRBJ2-3, with 8 bases aligning to TRBD1. This CDR3 region has 16 residues. Trimming removed 5 bases from V and 2 bases from J; junction bases left unmatched: 9. CDR1 is SGHAT, CDR2 FQNNGV, per germline. CDR3: CASSPRQGPHTDTQYF. The CDR3 DNA reads TGTGCCAGCAGCCCTCGACAGGGGCCCCACACAGATACGCAGTATTTT.

The rearrangement links TRBV19 to TRBJ2-2; 7 nucleotides align to TRBD2. Germline CDR1 reads LNHDA; CDR2 reads SQIVND (reference sequence). V lost 5 bases to trimming and J lost 4 bases; unmatched junction nucleotides: 10. The CDR3 spans 16 residues. CDR3 region: CASSGWRESVTGELFF. The CDR3 coding sequence is TGTGCCAGTAGTGGGTGGCGGGAGTCGGTCACCGGGGAGCTGTTTTTT. The full variable domain, rest sourced from reference TRBV19 and TRBJ2-2, is DGGITQSPKYLFRKEGQNVTLSCEQNLNHDAMYWYRQDPGQGLRLIYYSQIVNDFQKGDIAEGYSVSREKKESFPLTVTSAQKNPTAFYLCASSGWRESVTGELFFGEGSRLTVL.

The chain has TRBV29-1 and TRBJ2-7; TRBD1 aligns across 8 bases. Germline V gene sequence: CDR1 SQVTM, CDR2 ANQGSEA. This CDR3 is 12 amino acids long. V shed 7 bases and J 0 bases; nucleotides not matched to a gene: 2. The CDR3 spells CSGQGSSYEQYF. The DNA of the CDR3 is TGCAGCGGACAGGGGAGCTCCTACGAGCAGTACTTC.

This clone occurred a few times. This chain connects TRBV7-9 to TRBJ1-1; D is ambiguous. The CDR3 runs to 13 residues. Per the germline V gene, CDR1 is SEHNR and CDR2 is FQNEAQ (reference sequence). Trimming removed 7 bases from V and 4 bases from J, with 13 bases in between. The CDR3 DNA sequence: TGTGCCAGCACCCCCCCGGCAGCCACTGAAGCTTTCTTT. Its translation is CASTPPAATEAFF. The whole variable domain, filled in from reference TRBV7-9 and TRBJ1-1, reads DTGVSQNPRHKITKRGQNVTFRCDPISEHNRLYWYRQTLGQGPEFLTYFQNEAQLEKSRLLSDRFSAERPKGSFSTLEIQRTEQGDSAMYLCASTPPAATEAFFGQGTRLTVV.

A single count supports this clone. The genes are TRBV11-3 and TRBJ2-1; 8 nucleotides agree with TRBD1. V gave up 5 bases and J gave up 2 bases; unmatched junction bases: 5. Germline assignment: CDR1 SGHNT and CDR2 YENEEA. The CDR3 runs to 15 residues. In DNA, the CDR3 is TGTGCCAGCAGCGACCGGGACAGGCCCTACAATGAGCAGTTCTTC. This encodes CASSDRDRPYNEQFF.

This rearrangement joins TRBV28 to TRBJ2-1; tentative D call: TRBD2 (6 bases). Germline CDR1 is MDHEN and CDR2 is SYDVKM. This CDR3 region has 15 residues. The germline V and J ends were trimmed by 2 bases and 0 bases, with 8 bases remaining between them. DNA of the CDR3: TGTGCCAGCAGTTTAATCGGGAGCTCCTACAATGAGCAGTTCTTC. Protein product: CASSLIGSSYNEQFF.

The chain uses TRBV28 and TRBJ2-7; D perhaps matches TRBD1 (5 bases). V gave up 6 bases and J gave up 4 bases, with 16 bases separating them. The CDR3 loop spans 14 amino acids. CDR1 is MDHEN, CDR2 SYDVKM, per germline. Here the CDR3 DNA reads TGTGCCAGCAGGTCTGAAGGGGATTGGTACGAGCAGTACTTC. It specifies CASRSEGDWYEQYF.